This T cell receptor beta chain was documented in a study of blood T cell repertoires in COVID-19. About the study: Sites across the United States, Italy and Spain contributed samples from acute and convalescent COVID-19. The cDNA or gDNA used as material had been derived from T cells, B-cell-depleted T cells, or PBMCs.

In the original processing: Amplification with reference gene primers provided the estimates of nucleated cell counts. Generated by immunoSEQ multiplex PCR, the TCRdb table keeps only in-frame clones and is missing some. V and J calls and clone size are copied from that table; D and trimming were computed from the DNA. In the table there are 70,000 to 85,000 clones, roughly 86% of which are singletons. The sequence derives from a woman of 80 years or more in a cohort sampled during active or convalescent COVID-19. Specimen: peripheral blood.

CDR3 residues: CASSTTGGNTEAFF. As DNA, the CDR3 is TGTGCCAGCAGCACAACAGGGGGAAACACTGAAGCTTTCTTT. The chain uses TRBV28 and TRBJ1-1, with 8 bases matching TRBD1. Trimming took 6 bases from V and 2 from J; bases not matched to a gene: 5. The CDR3 loop spans 14 amino acids. Germline V lookup: CDR1 MDHEN, CDR2 SYDVKM.